This T cell receptor beta chain was recorded in a study of beta chain features in type 1 diabetes (dated by TCRdb to 2017 to 2018). General notes on the study: Mean age, gender distribution, total cell number and subset yield were not different between patients and healthy donors. A total of around 110,000,000 sorted cells were examined across all samples, and RNA yield correlated strongly with the number of cells per subset. In the study, recently diagnosed type 1 diabetes patients and matched healthy donors were compared on the TCRB repertoires of their sorted circulating CD4+ T cell subsets. Whereas all 28 donors provided naive and central memory subsets, regulatory and stem cell-like memory subsets were isolated from just 8 patients and about eight healthy donors.

Via the germline V gene, CDR1 is SGHTA and CDR2 FQGNSA. The CDR3 goes from the cysteine to the phenylalanine over 12 residues. CDR3 DNA is the only sequence kept; it has 36 bases, read in frame from the first base. V and J are truncated by 5 bases and 2 bases respectively, leaving an intervening sequence of 5 bases. On the study overall, not on this receptor specifically: PCR might favor shorter templates, but patient and control samples were amplified and corrected together, so any skew would affect both groups equally. At VDJ recombination sites, type 1 diabetes patients had fewer insertions and more deleted nucleotides, which implies abnormalities in thymic rearrangement. In all four CD4+ subsets, TCRB CDR3 length was moderately but significantly shorter in type 1 diabetes patients. Because cDNA was sequenced instead of genomic DNA, activated cells with high expression could be over-represented, although the groups did not differ in activation or CD3 levels. Because small numbers of individuals were included in the HLA sub-analyses, any influence of HLA type on TCRB rearrangement was left unresolved. Naive, central memory and regulatory TCRB repertoires appeared to be more similar among patients than among healthy donors.

A single peripheral blood draw of around 0.11 L on average was collected from each donor into heparinised tubes. Using a panel that included CD45RO, CCR7, CD25, CD127, CD95 and CD27, naive, central memory, regulatory and stem cell-like memory CD4+ T cells were sorted on a BD FACSAria II. Every sorted population had a purity above 95%. PBMCs were separated immediately by Lymphoprep density gradient centrifugation and were stained directly, without being cultured. So that batch effects would be minimized, each experiment stained and sorted samples in pairs, pairing one healthy donor with one patient. The High Capacity cDNA Reverse Transcription Kit was used to reverse transcribe all of the isolated RNA, meaning that expressed TCRB transcripts were what got sequenced. Deep immunoSEQ sequencing was applied to naive, central memory and regulatory T cell samples, giving an average of roughly 3.5 million total reads per sample. Sorted cells were lysed in RLT buffer and RNA was extracted with DNase-treated RNeasy Micro or Mini kits, depending on cell number. Each cell subset was processed on its own to prevent cross-contamination, while patient and healthy donor samples were processed together. The immunoSEQ multiplex PCR was used to amplify TCRB sequences from cDNA, generating 87-bp fragments that spanned the CDR3 region. Amplicons were sequenced on the Illumina HiSeq platform. The paper's processing steps were these. PCR bias was computationally corrected using synthetic template baselines, reads within Hamming distance 2 were collapsed, and singletons that could not be merged were discarded. Reads were aligned to IMGT to assign V, D and J genes, CDR3 length, and insertions or deletions at six rearrangement sites. Within each subset, clonotype counts were normalized to sorted cell number, after which true diversity and Gini coefficients were computed with the tcR R package. The overlap coefficient, calculated on TCRB nucleotide sequences, was used to measure repertoire sharing. As a proxy for the pre-selection repertoire, out-of-frame TCRB sequences from naive cells were analyzed. Sourced from immuneACCESS, this table was stored by TCRdb with only in-frame sequences that have V and J called. A share of the clones is absent; for the studies checked, an unresolved V gene accounts for under half, and the remainder has no known explanation. Clonal size and the V and J genes are those of that table, whereas D and trimming came from the DNA. Within this sample are 130,000 to 150,000 clones, with 10% of them counted one time only. Of the sample, roughly 1.4% falls within the top ten clones.

In regard to this clone: What antigen it recognizes has not been identified. No base quality values were provided; no much bigger clone lies one nucleotide off.

Here the chain combines TRBV7-2 and TRBJ2-3, with the D gene call left open. The specimen was naive CD4+ T cells from blood. This specimen's cell subset or site label, per the study, means: true naive CD4+ T cells. This clonotype was obtained from a man aged 18 to 29 in good health. For the CDR3, the sequence is CASSPYTDTQYF. Read as DNA, the sequence is TGTGCCAGCAGCCCGTACACAGATACGCAGTATTTT.